The rows below give T cell receptor beta chains drawn from one sample of a study of tumor-infiltrating lymphocytes in primary liver carcinoma. TCRdb used MiXCR to reprocess the multiplex PCR reads, holding one entry per CDR3 protein. The data show about 30,000 distinct CDR3 sequences, approximately 71% seen once. Sequencing input: liver tumor tissue from sampling region 3. The receptors here all came from a woman aged 25 to 39 with primary liver carcinoma and hepatitis B virus infection. Both conserved end residues are part of each CDR3. Fields, in order: clone size, J gene, V gene, D gene, CDR3 DNA, CDR3 protein. The D gene is left open where the match is weak. The size of a clone is reported for some rows only, either as once, few or many, or as a class for expanded clones.

few TRBJ2-5 TRBV10-3 . TGTGCCATCAGTGAGTCGGCTACCAGACAGGAGAGCCAATACTTC CAISESATRQESQYF
. TRBJ2-1 TRBV11-2 TRBD2 TGTGCCAGTAGCCTCCCTGACACTAGCGGGAGAAGTGAGCAGTTCTTC CASSLPDTSGRSEQFF
few TRBJ2-5 TRBV6-5 . TGTACCAGTAGTACCGACAAGGGACTGACCCAGTACTTC CTSSTDKGLTQYF
many TRBJ2-2 TRBV7-9 TRBD2 TGTGCCAGCAGCCCGGAGGGTAGCGGGAACGGGGAGCTGTTTTTT CASSPEGSGNGELFF
. TRBJ2-1 TRBV12-3/TRBV12-4 . TGTGCCAGCAGTTTGGGGTGGCACAATGAGCAATTATTC CASSLGWHNEQLF
. TRBJ1-1 TRBV11-2 . TGTGTCAGCAGTCTAGGGACTGAAGCTTTCTTC CVSSLGTEAFF
once TRBJ1-2 TRBV11-2 . TGTGACAGCAGCTTAGATGGGCTGGCAGGGAGGGGCTACACCTTC CDSSLDGLAGRGYTF
. TRBJ2-1 TRBV11-2 TRBD2 TGTGCCAGCAGCATGAGACTAGCGAGAGGGCCGGGGGATGAGCAATTCTTC CASSMRLARGPGDEQFF
large TRBJ2-3 TRBV12-3/TRBV12-4 . TGTGCCAGCAGTTTTCCCCCTCCTAGCACAGATACGCAGTATTTT CASSFPPPSTDTQYF
once TRBJ2-3 TRBV11-3 . TGTGCCAGTAGCATTAGCGGCCTCACAGATATGCAGTGTTTT CASSISGLTDMQCF
. TRBJ2-2 TRBV11-2 TRBD2 TGTGCCAGCAGCTTCAGACCAGCGGGAGATGCGGGGGAGCTGTTTTTT CASSFRPAGDAGELFF